The 28 T cell receptor beta chains listed next were all sequenced from one sample in a study of blood T cell repertoires in COVID-19. The data were produced by immunoSEQ multiplex PCR, yet TCRdb's version contains in-frame clones alone and is incomplete. Among over 110,000 clones listed, approximately 84% were seen once. The specimen was peripheral blood. These receptors all stem from a woman aged 55-70 years with acute or convalescent COVID-19.

This clone was seen repeatedly, ten times or more. V usage is TRBV7-2 and J usage is TRBJ2-7, with 10 bases fitting TRBD2. V was clipped by 0 bases and J by 6 bases; unmatched bases: 8. The germline gives CDR1 SGHTA, CDR2 FQGNSA. The CDR3 covers 16 residues. The CDR3 sequence is CASSLAATSGSGEQYF. The CDR3 DNA reads TGTGCCAGCAGCTTAGCGGCGACTAGCGGGTCTGGCGAGCAGTACTTC. Using reference TRBV7-2 and TRBJ2-7 for the parts outside the CDR3, the full variable domain is GAGVSQSPSNKVTEKGKDVELRCDPISGHTALYWYRQSLGQGLEFLIYFQGNSAPDKSGLPSDRFSAERTGGSVSTLTIQRTQQEDSAVYLCASSLAATSGSGEQYFGPGTRLTVT.

In DNA form, the CDR3 reads TGTGCCAGTAGTCAGGGGACTAGCGGGAGTGGGGATGAGCAGTTCTTC. Translated: CASSQGTSGSGDEQFF. This chain links TRBV19 with TRBJ2-1; 14 positions agree with TRBD2. After removal of 5 bases from V and 8 bases from J, the junction contained 8 bases not matched to a gene. The CDR3 is 16 amino acids. Germline CDR1 reads LNHDA; CDR2 reads SQIVND (reference sequence).

This clone has only a few counts. The chain combines TRBV4-2 with TRBJ2-3; D uncertain. The germline V gene encodes CDR1 LGHNA and CDR2 YNFKEQ. V was clipped by 1 base and J by 0 bases, with 8 bases between them. This CDR3 spans 15 amino acids. CDR3 sequence reads: CASSQATQSTDTQYF. CDR3 DNA sequence: TGTGCCAGCAGCCAAGCAACCCAGAGCACAGATACGCAGTATTTT.

The rearrangement uses TRBV9 and TRBJ1-6, with D possibly being TRBD1 (5 bases). The germline V gene encodes CDR1 SGDLS and CDR2 YYNGEE. This CDR3 has 18 residues. Between the trimmed V and J ends, which lost 3 bases and 0 bases, there was a span of 16 bases. CDR3 DNA: TGTGCCAGCAGCGATGGGCAGGGTACGACCTCCTATAATTCACCCCTCCACTTT. Its protein product is CASSDGQGTTSYNSPLHF.

This rearrangement joins TRBV5-1 to TRBJ2-1; D possibly corresponds to TRBD1 (5 bases). CDR3 size: 16 residues. Germline assignment: CDR1 SGHRS and CDR2 YFSETQ. With 0 bases removed from V and 2 bases from J, the gap between germline ends came to 12 bases. CDR3 sequence: CASSLDRRATYNEQFF. The DNA of the CDR3 is TGCGCCAGCAGCTTGGACAGGCGCGCGACCTACAATGAGCAGTTCTTC.

This chain joins TRBV7-2 and TRBJ1-2; 8 nucleotides match TRBD1. The CDR3 consists of 15 residues. The germline V gene encodes CDR1 SGHTA and CDR2 FQGNSA. The V segment lost 4 bases and the J segment 2 bases; nucleotides outside the gene matches: 6. CDR3 sequence reads: CASSSQTGDNYGYTF. CDR3 bases: TGTGCCAGCAGCTCCCAGACAGGGGACAACTATGGCTACACCTTC.

The chain couples TRBV19 to TRBJ2-7, with 13 bases lining up with TRBD2. This CDR3 contains 15 residues. Germline V gene sequence: CDR1 LNHDA, CDR2 SQIVND (reference sequence). V shed 3 bases and J 4 bases; nucleotides not matched to a gene: 3. In DNA, the CDR3 is TGTGCCAGTAGTATGGGACTAGCGGGACCATACGAGCAGTACTTC. Protein product: CASSMGLAGPYEQYF.

The table lists this clone with a count of one. The chain employs TRBV6-4 and TRBJ1-5, with TRBD1 as a possible D gene (5 bases). Germline-derived CDR1 and CDR2 are MRHNA and SNTAGT. The CDR3 has 16 amino acids. The germline V and J ends were trimmed by 0 bases and 2 bases, with 11 bases remaining between them. The CDR3 nucleotides read TGTGCCAGCAGTGACTCAAGCAGGGTCGGCAATCAGCCCCAGCATTTT. This encodes CASSDSSRVGNQPQHF.

V is TRBV11-1 and J is TRBJ1-6, with no clear D. The V and J ends lost 5 bases and 8 bases respectively, with 16 bases between them. Germline V lookup: CDR1 SGHAT, CDR2 FQDESV (reference sequence). The CDR3 spans 15 residues. CDR3 in DNA: TGTGCCAGCAGCCCGGACGGAGGATTCCATTCACCCCTCCACTTT. It translates to CASSPDGGFHSPLHF.

The gene calls are TRBV11-2 and TRBJ2-7; TRBD2 might be the D (6 bases). There are 14 residues in the CDR3. Germline loops: CDR1 SGHAT, CDR2 FQNNGV. Trimming took 5 bases from V and 2 from J, leaving 13 bases between them. The CDR3, as DNA: TGTGCCAGCAGCCTGGAGGGTTTCCCCTACGAGCAGTACTTC. Translated: CASSLEGFPYEQYF. The variable domain in full, with the rest retrieved from reference TRBV11-2 and TRBJ2-7, is EAGVAQSPRYKIIEKRQSVAFWCNPISGHATLYWYQQILGQGPKLLIQFQNNGVVDDSQLPKDRFSAERLKGVDSTLKIQPAKLEDSAVYLCASSLEGFPYEQYFGPGTRLTVT.

V is TRBV30 and J is TRBJ2-7; D is uncertain. CDR3 size: 11 residues. V shed 5 bases and J shed 8 bases, with 13 bases lying between them. The germline V gene encodes CDR1 GTSNPN and CDR2 SVGIG (reference sequence). The DNA for the CDR3 is TGTGCCTGGGCCCTGCCGACAAAGCAGTACTTC. This gives the protein CAWALPTKQYF.

This chain connects TRBV7-9 to TRBJ2-7; possibly TRBD2 for D (6 bases). Germline V gene sequence: CDR1 SEHNR, CDR2 FQNEAQ (reference sequence). The CDR3 runs to 15 residues. Trimming removed 2 bases from V and 2 bases from J, with 13 bases in between. Here the CDR3 reads CASSLRGSPPYEQYF. In DNA, the CDR3 is TGTGCCAGCAGCTTACGGGGGAGTCCCCCCTACGAGCAGTACTTC.

This clone appeared once. The chain is built from TRBV5-1 and TRBJ1-2, with D possibly matching TRBD1 (5 bases). The ends were cut back, 2 bases at V and 0 bases at J, with 14 bases in the middle. The CDR3 spans 16 residues. From germline, CDR1 is SGHRS and CDR2 YFSETQ. The DNA of the CDR3 is TGCGCCAGCAGCTTCGTCTTTCAGGACACTAACTATGGCTACACCTTC. This encodes CASSFVFQDTNYGYTF. Drawing the rest from reference TRBV5-1 and TRBJ1-2, the complete variable domain is KAGVTQTPRYLIKTRGQQVTLSCSPISGHRSVSWYQQTPGQGLQFLFEYFSETQRNKGNFPGRFSGRQFSNSRSEMNVSTLELGDSALYLCASSFVFQDTNYGYTFGSGTRLTVV.

The chain recombines TRBV3-1 (or the pseudogene TRBV3-2) with TRBJ2-1; 10 nucleotides agree with TRBD2. J gave up 3 bases and V 1 base, and 12 bases lay outside the gene matches. The CDR3 runs 19 residues. From germline, CDR1 is LGHDT and CDR2 YNNKEL (reference sequence). Here the CDR3 DNA reads TGTGCCAGCAGCCAAGCTGTCGGACTAGCGGTCCGGGGCTACAATGAGCAGTTCTTC. This gives the protein CASSQAVGLAVRGYNEQFF.

Here the CDR3 reads CASSPAQGIYEQYF. For the CDR3, the DNA is TGTGCCAGTTCGCCGGCACAGGGGATCTACGAGCAGTACTTC. The V gene is TRBV19, the J gene TRBJ2-7, with 7 bases aligning to TRBD1. V dropped 8 bases and J dropped 3; count of bases not matched to a gene: 10. In germline, CDR1 is LNHDA, CDR2 SQIVND (reference sequence). The CDR3 covers 14 residues.

V gene TRBV18 combines with J gene TRBJ2-2; 9 bases are a match to TRBD1. Germline V gene data show CDR1 as KGHSH and CDR2 as LQKENI. Trimming took 6 bases from V and 5 from J; bases not matched to a gene: 10. The CDR3 consists of 16 residues. As DNA, the CDR3 is TGTGCCAGCTCGTTGGACAGGGGCGTTGGTACCGGGGAGCTGTTTTTT. Translation gives CASSLDRGVGTGELFF.

This clone has a single count. This chain joins TRBV15 and TRBJ2-7, with a weak D call TRBD2 (5 bases). Trimming pared 0 bases from V and 2 bases from J, leaving 17 bases between. The length of the CDR3 is 17 residues. CDR1 and CDR2 (germline): LNHNV, YYDKDF (reference sequence). The CDR3 here is CATSRDYNEGPTYEQYF. The CDR3 nucleotides read TGTGCCACCAGCAGAGATTATAACGAGGGTCCGACCTACGAGCAGTACTTC.

The V and J genes are TRBV27 and TRBJ2-1; D unresolved. The V end lost 3 bases, the J end lost 9 bases, and 12 bases lay between the germline ends. This CDR3 has 13 residues. The germline CDR1 and CDR2 sequences are MNHEY and SMNVEV (reference sequence). In DNA form, the CDR3 reads TGTGCCAGCAGTTTGTCTCCTTCCAGTGAGCAGTTCTTC. Protein sequence: CASSLSPSSEQFF.

The chain is built from TRBV6-1 and TRBJ1-6, with D possibly TRBD1 on 5 matching bases. Trimming took 5 bases from V and 9 from J, leaving 14 bases between them. The germline CDR1 and CDR2 sequences are MNHNS and SASEGT. This CDR3 spans 14 amino acids. Here the CDR3 reads CASSTETALSPLHF. For the CDR3, the DNA is TGTGCCAGCAGTACCGAGACAGCCCTTTCACCCCTCCACTTT.

This sequence joins TRBV5-6 and TRBJ1-1; 9 bases map to TRBD1. Germline trimming cut 4 bases from V and 5 bases from J; bases unmatched to any gene: 6. Germline values: CDR1 SGHDT, CDR2 YYEEEE. The CDR3 extends over 14 amino acids. CDR3 region: CASSPAQGATEAFF. The CDR3 DNA is TGTGCCAGCAGCCCCGCACAGGGGGCAACTGAAGCTTTCTTT.

The rearrangement joins TRBV28 to TRBJ2-3, with D perhaps TRBD2 (6 bases). The CDR3 has 18 amino acids. CDR1 is MDHEN and CDR2 is SYDVKM in the germline V gene. Trimming left V 5 bases short and J 2 bases short, with 23 bases between. The CDR3 loop reads CASSHGALGGILTDTQYF. The CDR3 DNA reads as TGTGCCAGCAGTCATGGGGCTCTCGGGGGAATCCTCACAGATACGCAGTATTTT.

The V call is TRBV24-1, the J call TRBJ2-1; the match to TRBD2 covers 9 bases. The trim removed 7 bases at V and 7 bases at J, leaving 4 bases unmatched. The germline gives CDR1 KGHDR, CDR2 SFDVKD. The CDR3 has 13 residues. The CDR3 region is CATRASGRNEQFF. The CDR3 DNA reads TGTGCCACCAGAGCAAGCGGGAGGAATGAGCAGTTCTTC.

This clone was seen more than once but under ten times. The rearrangement links TRBV2 to TRBJ2-1; D is unclear. This CDR3 spans 18 amino acids. The germline V and J ends were trimmed by 0 bases and 0 bases, with 15 bases remaining between them. Germline V gene lookup returns CDR1 SNHLY and CDR2 FYNNEI. The CDR3 nucleotides are TGTGCCAGCAGTGAAGCGCCTCCCCGTTTGAGCTCCTACAATGAGCAGTTCTTC. This gives the protein CASSEAPPRLSSYNEQFF. Filled out from reference TRBV2 and TRBJ2-1, the complete variable domain reads EPEVTQTPSHQVTQMGQEVILRCVPISNHLYFYWYRQILGQKVEFLVSFYNNEISEKSEIFDDQFSVERPDGSNFTLKIRSTKLEDSAMYFCASSEAPPRLSSYNEQFFGPGTRLTVL.

J is TRBJ2-1 and V is TRBV10-2; a weak D match, TRBD1 (6 bases). The CDR3 sequence is 15 residues long. Germline CDR1 and CDR2: WSHSY and SAAADI. V lost 0 bases and J lost 14, with 20 bases in between. As DNA, the CDR3 is TGCGCCAGCAGTGAGTCACCTATCCGGGACAAAGGGGAGTTCTTC. Translating gives CASSESPIRDKGEFF.

The chain has TRBV5-4 and TRBJ2-7; 7 bases map to TRBD1. This CDR3 is built from 16 residues. Trimming took 0 bases from V and 0 from J; bases not matched to a gene: 6. Germline-derived CDR1 and CDR2 are SGHNT and YYREEE (reference sequence). In DNA form, the CDR3 reads TGTGCCAGCAGCTTGGACCCGGGACAGACCTCCTACGAGCAGTACTTC. Translation: CASSLDPGQTSYEQYF.

This clone occurred once. The genes are TRBV3-1 (or the pseudogene TRBV3-2) and TRBJ2-5; D remains unclear. The V gene lost 3 bases and the J gene lost 0 bases, with 8 bases spanning the gap. Germline loops: CDR1 LGHDT, CDR2 YNNKEL (reference sequence). This CDR3 spans 14 amino acids. As DNA, the CDR3 is TGTGCCAGCAGCCACGGCGGTGACCAAGAGACCCAGTACTTC. Protein sequence: CASSHGGDQETQYF.

The gene calls are TRBV5-5 and TRBJ2-5; 8 nucleotides match TRBD1. The CDR3 extends over 13 amino acids. V gave up 4 bases and J gave up 5 bases; unmatched junction bases: 4. Germline V lookup: CDR1 SGHKS, CDR2 YYEKEE (reference sequence). The CDR3 DNA reads TGTGCCAGCAGCACCAGACAGGGGGAGACCCAGTACTTC. Amino acid sequence: CASSTRQGETQYF.

This sequence joins TRBV5-6 and TRBJ2-1, with 8 bases matching TRBD2. CDR1 and CDR2 (germline): SGHDT, YYEEEE. This CDR3 is built from 17 residues. The J segment lost 4 bases and the V segment lost 0 bases, leaving 9 bases of the junction unmatched. The CDR3 nucleotides are TGTGCCAGCAGCTTGGCAGTAGCGGGACCCCTATACAATGAGCAGTTCTTC. Translation: CASSLAVAGPLYNEQFF. Full variable domain (remainder filled in from reference TRBV5-6 and TRBJ2-1): DAGVTQSPTHLIKTRGQQVTLRCSPKSGHDTVSWYQQALGQGPQFIFQYYEEEERQRGNFPDRFSGHQFPNYSSELNVNALLLGDSALYLCASSLAVAGPLYNEQFFGPGTRLTVL.